This T cell receptor beta chain came from a study of blood T cell repertoires in COVID-19. Study in general: COVID-19 samples from acute and convalescent phases originated in the United States, Italy and Spain.

Trimming cost V 5 bases and J 2 bases, with 12 bases left between them. Looked up from germline, CDR1 is GTSNPN and CDR2 is SVGIG (reference sequence). This CDR3 comprises 13 residues. TCRdb keeps only in-frame clones here, not all; method: immunoSEQ multiplex PCR. The data show roughly 170,000 clones, approximately 90% seen once. The sequenced sample was peripheral blood. The chain combines TRBV30 with TRBJ2-5, with a possible D match to TRBD1 (6 bases). The source of this sequence is a man aged 55 to 69 with acute or convalescent COVID-19. CDR3 loop: CAWSHRVQETQYF. In nucleotides, the CDR3 is TGTGCCTGGTCGCACAGGGTACAAGAGACCCAGTACTTC.